A single sample gave rise to the 24 T cell receptor beta chains below, sequenced in a study of blood T cell repertoires in COVID-19. Using immunoSEQ multiplex PCR, the repertoire was profiled, and TCRdb retains in-frame clones only, with some absent. The sample gives about 170,000 clones, about 85% of which show up once; about 3.5% is in the top ten. Sequencing was carried out using peripheral blood. The receptors stem from a human donor with acute or convalescent COVID-19. The donor label of this sample is uncertain.

This chain connects TRBV9 to TRBJ2-7, with D hard to call. Germline V CDR1 and CDR2: SGDLS, YYNGEE. The CDR3 extends over 14 amino acids. Trimming left V 0 bases short and J 6 bases short, with 13 bases between. The DNA of the CDR3 is TGTGCCAGCAGCGTAGTCCCCGCGAATGGCGAGCAGTACTTC. Amino acids: CASSVVPANGEQYF.

The chain joins TRBV6-1 to TRBJ2-1; TRBD2 agrees at 8 bases. The CDR3 sequence is 16 residues long. CDR1 MNHNS and CDR2 SASEGT come from the germline V gene. The V gene end was trimmed by 0 bases and the J gene end by 6 bases; junction bases not matched to a gene: 7. CDR3 nucleotides: TGTGCCAGCAGTGAAGCTTCTAGCGGGCGGCGCAATGAGCAGTTCTTC. Protein: CASSEASSGRRNEQFF.

J is TRBJ1-1 and V is TRBV19; 7 bases fit TRBD1. CDR1 and CDR2 from the germline V gene are LNHDA and SQIVND (reference sequence). V was clipped by 9 bases and J by 3 bases; unmatched bases: 10. CDR3 size: 14 residues. In DNA form, the CDR3 reads TGTGCCAGCCACTCCAGGGGGAGATACACTGAAGCTTTCTTT. It codes for CASHSRGRYTEAFF.

There are a few counts of this clone. This rearrangement joins TRBV5-4 to TRBJ1-2; unclear D gene. Germline values: CDR1 SGHNT, CDR2 YYREEE (reference sequence). CDR3 length: 13 residues. V shed 0 bases and J shed 3 bases, with 6 bases lying between them. The CDR3 DNA is TGTGCCAGCAGCTTGGTTAGTTACTATGGCTACACCTTC. It codes for CASSLVSYYGYTF. Looking up the rest from reference TRBV5-4 and TRBJ1-2 gives the full variable domain: ETGVTQSPTHLIKTRGQQVTLRCSSQSGHNTVSWYQQALGQGPQFIFQYYREEENGRGNFPPRFSGLQFPNYSSELNVNALELDDSALYLCASSLVSYYGYTFGSGTRLTVV.

This rearrangement joins TRBV3-1 (or the pseudogene TRBV3-2) to TRBJ2-1; no clear D. Germline V gene lookup returns CDR1 LGHDT and CDR2 YNNKEL (reference sequence). The CDR3 totals 11 residues. Trimming pared 1 base from V and 10 bases from J, leaving 5 bases between. CDR3 in DNA: TGTGCCAGCAGCCAAGCGAGGGAGCAGTTCTTC. This gives the protein CASSQAREQFF.

V usage is TRBV7-2 and J usage is TRBJ1-1; D gene ambiguous. The CDR3 covers 15 residues. The V end lost 5 bases, the J end lost 0 bases, and 13 bases lay between the germline ends. Germline V lookup: CDR1 SGHTA, CDR2 FQGNSA. The CDR3 loop reads CASSVQASMNTEAFF. The CDR3 DNA is TGTGCCAGCAGCGTCCAGGCCAGTATGAACACTGAAGCTTTCTTT.

The chain uses TRBV25-1 and TRBJ2-1, with D maybe TRBD1 (7 bases). This CDR3 spans 15 amino acids. V lost 3 bases and J 4 bases, leaving 13 bases between the germline ends. Germline CDR1 MGHDK, CDR2 SYGVNS. As DNA, the CDR3 is TGTGCCAGCAGTGACAGGGGGAGGAGGTACAATGAGCAGTTCTTC. It translates to CASSDRGRRYNEQFF.

The chain is built from TRBV27 and TRBJ1-1; TRBD1 might be the D (6 bases). Germline CDR1 MNHEY, CDR2 SMNVEV (reference sequence). This CDR3 is 15 amino acids long. Trimming removed 0 bases at V and 1 base at J, with 9 bases between. The CDR3 sequence: CASSLSGHSNTEAFF. The CDR3 nucleotides read TGTGCCAGCAGTTTATCGGGACATTCGAACACTGAAGCTTTCTTT.

This sequence joins TRBV2 and TRBJ2-5; 9 bases map to TRBD1. The CDR3 is made up of 17 amino acids. The V gene's germline CDR1 is SNHLY and CDR2 FYNNEI. The trim removed 2 bases at V and 5 bases at J, leaving 12 bases unmatched. The CDR3 sequence is CASSENTLGQGGETQYF. DNA for the CDR3: TGTGCCAGCAGTGAAAATACGTTGGGACAGGGTGGGGAGACCCAGTACTTC.

The chain carries TRBV19 and TRBJ2-1, with 8 bases identical to TRBD2. This CDR3 is built from 18 residues. J was trimmed by 2 bases and V by 1 base; bases with no gene match: 10. Germline loops: CDR1 LNHDA, CDR2 SQIVND (reference sequence). CDR3 protein: CASSIGETSVRAYNEQFF. CDR3 sequence (DNA): TGTGCCAGTAGTATAGGGGAGACTAGCGTTCGGGCCTACAATGAGCAGTTCTTC.

The chain's CDR3 is CASSPRDRRGEPLHF. DNA for the CDR3: TGTGCCAGCTCGCCGCGGGACAGGCGCGGGGAACCCCTCCACTTT. The rearrangement links TRBV18 to TRBJ1-6; TRBD1 matches 8 bases. V lost 6 bases to trimming and J lost 12 bases; unmatched junction nucleotides: 13. This CDR3 is built from 15 residues. CDR1 and CDR2 (germline): KGHSH, LQKENI.

The chain recombines TRBV5-8 with TRBJ1-6; maybe TRBD1 (5 bases). CDR3 length equals 14 residues. Germline assignment: CDR1 SGHTS and CDR2 YDEGEE. Trimming stripped 1 base from V and 7 bases from J, with 9 bases between. The CDR3 DNA reads as TGTGCCAGCAGCTTGTTGGCAGGGAATTCACCCCTCCACTTT. Protein product: CASSLLAGNSPLHF.

V is TRBV29-1 and J is TRBJ2-1, with 11 bases lining up with TRBD1. After removal of 4 bases from V and 12 bases from J, the junction contained 8 bases not matched to a gene. Germline-derived CDR1 and CDR2 are SQVTM and ANQGSEA. The CDR3 has 13 amino acids. The CDR3 DNA is TGCAGCGTTGCTGGTGGACAGGGGGCAAGGCAGTTCTTC. This translates into CSVAGGQGARQFF.

This clone was seen a single time. This chain links TRBV6-5 with TRBJ1-2, with 10 nucleotides matching TRBD1. Per germline, CDR1 MNHEY and CDR2 SVGAGI. This CDR3 has 16 amino acids. V was clipped by 2 bases and J by 8 bases; unmatched bases: 11. The CDR3 DNA sequence: TGTGCCAGCAGTTACGGGGCTGGGGACAGGGGTTTCGGCTACACCTTC. It specifies CASSYGAGDRGFGYTF.

V usage is TRBV7-9 and J usage is TRBJ1-2, with D unclear. There are 15 residues in the CDR3. The germline V gene encodes CDR1 SEHNR and CDR2 FQNEAQ (reference sequence). V was pared by 5 bases and J by 5 bases, with 18 bases between. The DNA of the CDR3 is TGTGCCAGCAGCGACGGACTGTTCCCGGAGTATGGCTACACCTTC. Encoded protein: CASSDGLFPEYGYTF.

This sequence joins TRBV6-6 and TRBJ2-2; D call uncertain. Germline V gene data show CDR1 as MNHNY and CDR2 as SVGAGI (reference sequence). This CDR3 region has 16 residues. Trimming pared 0 bases from V and 1 base from J, leaving 9 bases between. The CDR3 here is CASSYSYKMNTGELFF. The CDR3 DNA reads TGTGCCAGCAGTTACTCGTACAAGATGAACACCGGGGAGCTGTTTTTT.

This clone was picked up one time. The chain links TRBV5-1 to TRBJ2-7; TRBD1 matches 9 bases. V lost 0 bases to trimming and J lost 4 bases; unmatched junction nucleotides: 5. Germline CDR1 is SGHRS and CDR2 is YFSETQ. The CDR3 length is 15 residues. The CDR3 region is CASSLEDRGFYEQYF. The CDR3, as DNA: TGCGCCAGCAGCTTGGAGGACAGGGGTTTTTACGAGCAGTACTTC.

The rearrangement uses TRBV20-1 and TRBJ2-5; a possible D gene is TRBD2 (5 bases). The CDR3 is 11 residues long. V lost 6 bases to trimming and J lost 3 bases, with 8 bases between them. From germline, CDR1 is DFQATT and CDR2 SNEGSKA (reference sequence). CDR3 sequence reads: CSASGEETQYF. In DNA form, the CDR3 reads TGCAGTGCGTCCGGGGAAGAGACCCAGTACTTC.

The rearrangement links TRBV27 to TRBJ2-2, with TRBD1 matching 9 bases. Per the germline V gene, CDR1 is MNHEY and CDR2 is SMNVEV (reference sequence). Germline trimming cut 6 bases from V and 3 bases from J; bases unmatched to any gene: 2. This CDR3 is 14 amino acids long. The CDR3 loop is CASSWTGDTGELFF. Written as DNA, the CDR3 is TGTGCCAGCAGCTGGACAGGGGACACCGGGGAGCTGTTTTTT.

The chain combines TRBV28 with TRBJ1-1; TRBD1 matches at 8 bases. CDR3 size: 15 residues. J lost 5 bases, V lost 6 bases, and 11 bases had no gene match. CDR1 is MDHEN, CDR2 SYDVKM, per germline. The CDR3 DNA follows: TGTGCCAGCAGACCACCCACAGGGGGAAAGACTGAAGCTTTCTTT. This codes for CASRPPTGGKTEAFF.

V and J are TRBV10-3 and TRBJ1-6, with unresolved D. This CDR3 spans 15 amino acids. In germline, CDR1 is ENHRY, CDR2 SYGVKD. Trimming stripped 0 bases from V and 10 bases from J, with 13 bases between. The CDR3: CAISESNGLRSPLHF. CDR3 coding DNA: TGTGCCATCAGTGAGTCGAACGGTCTACGGTCACCCCTCCACTTT.

About this clone itself: Other DNA sequences in this sample translate to the same CDR3. V gene TRBV2 combines with J gene TRBJ2-5; D uncertain. V was pared by 6 bases and J by 4 bases, with 6 bases between. The length of the CDR3 is 11 residues. From germline, CDR1 is SNHLY and CDR2 FYNNEI. The DNA for the CDR3 is TGTGCCAGCAGCATTAGAGAGACCCAGTACTTC. Encoded protein: CASSIRETQYF.

CDR3 protein: CASRSTGGPYGYTF. The CDR3 DNA is TGTGCCAGCAGGAGCACAGGGGGCCCCTATGGCTACACCTTC. V and J are TRBV28 and TRBJ1-2; TRBD1 aligns across 9 bases. The germline gives CDR1 MDHEN, CDR2 SYDVKM. The CDR3 is 14 residues long. The ends lost 6 bases at V and 4 bases at J; junction bases unmatched: 6.

This clone qualifies as medium-sized. The chain carries TRBV7-8 and TRBJ1-2, with 10 bases matching TRBD1. The CDR3 totals 17 residues. Germline V CDR1 and CDR2: SGHVS, FQNEAQ. The V gene end was trimmed by 5 bases and the J gene end by 4 bases; junction bases not matched to a gene: 13. The CDR3 region is CASSPRQGAKVSYGYTF. CDR3 bases: TGTGCCAGCAGCCCCCGACAGGGGGCCAAGGTCTCCTATGGCTACACCTTC.